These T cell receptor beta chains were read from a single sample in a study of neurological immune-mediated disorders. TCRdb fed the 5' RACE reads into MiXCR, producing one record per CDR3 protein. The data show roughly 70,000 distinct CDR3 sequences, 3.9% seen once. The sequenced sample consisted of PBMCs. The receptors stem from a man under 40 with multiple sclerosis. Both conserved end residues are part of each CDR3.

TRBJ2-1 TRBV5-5 CASSLDRAVNEQFF
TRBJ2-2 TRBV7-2 CASTFRQGITGELFF
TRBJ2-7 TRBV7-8 CASSDTEEREHEQYF
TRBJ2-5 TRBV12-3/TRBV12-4 CASSLREEETQYF
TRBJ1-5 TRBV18 CASSDSTYSNQPQHF
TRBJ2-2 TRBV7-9 CASSWRGTSGTGELFF
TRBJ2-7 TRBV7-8 CASSLSAGGRSYEQYF
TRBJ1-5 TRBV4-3 CASSQDHGQGARGNQPQHF
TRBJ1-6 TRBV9 CAGLIRGESYNSPLNF
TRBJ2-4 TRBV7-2 CASSLEAVRDIQYF
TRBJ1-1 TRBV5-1 CASSQGTRNTEAFF
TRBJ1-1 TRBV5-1 CASRYDIMNTEAFF
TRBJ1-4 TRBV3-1 CASSLPSTGLGEKLFF
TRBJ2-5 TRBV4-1 CASSQGLAGGRWRETQYF
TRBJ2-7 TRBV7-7 CASSLGSGTNYEQYF
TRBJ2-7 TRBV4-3 CASSQSPGLAYEQYF
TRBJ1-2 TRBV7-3 CASSLTASGNYGYTF
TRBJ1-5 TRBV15 CATSREDRGDQPQHF
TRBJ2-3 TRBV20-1 CSATGGAGGTDTQYF
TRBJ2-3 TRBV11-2 CASDLPTGTDTQYF
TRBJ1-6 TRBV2 CASSEYGNSPLHF
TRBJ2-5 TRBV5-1 CASSPGQPRETQYF
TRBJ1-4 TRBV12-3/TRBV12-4 CASSPGQGAPEKLFF
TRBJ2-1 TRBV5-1 CASSPPSPGEQFF
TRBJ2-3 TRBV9 CASSPGLKPPDTQYF
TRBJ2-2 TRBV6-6 CASIRGSGETGELFF
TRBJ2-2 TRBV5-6 CASSPGPGWTGELFF
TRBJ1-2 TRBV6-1 CASSEIEQGYGYTF